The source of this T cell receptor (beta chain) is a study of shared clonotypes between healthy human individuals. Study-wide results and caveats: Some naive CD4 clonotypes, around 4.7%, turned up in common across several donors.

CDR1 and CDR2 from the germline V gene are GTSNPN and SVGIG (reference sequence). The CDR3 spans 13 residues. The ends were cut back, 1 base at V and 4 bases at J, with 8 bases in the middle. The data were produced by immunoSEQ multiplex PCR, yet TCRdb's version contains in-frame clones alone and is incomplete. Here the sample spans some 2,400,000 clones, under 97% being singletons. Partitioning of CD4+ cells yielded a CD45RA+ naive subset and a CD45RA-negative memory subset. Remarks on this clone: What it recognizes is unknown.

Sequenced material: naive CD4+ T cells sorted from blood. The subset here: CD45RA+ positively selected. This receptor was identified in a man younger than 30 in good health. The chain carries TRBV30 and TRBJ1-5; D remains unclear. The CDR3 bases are TGTGCCTGGAGTGGGTCAGAAAATCAGCCCCAGCATTTT. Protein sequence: CAWSGSENQPQHF.